The next 27 T cell receptor beta chains were all read from a single sample in a study of Graves' ophthalmopathy and Graves' hyperthyroidism listed by TCRdb under 2018. Instrument on record: Illumina HiSeq 2000. For repertoire sequencing, TCR beta CDR3 regions were amplified from RNA transcripts. The first round was an RT-PCR using HTBI primers with the Qiagen OneStep RT-PCR kit, and this first round was followed by a second-round multiplex PCR, then size selection and purification. The public reads were reanalyzed by TCRdb: fastp trimming at Q25, MiXCR alignment, in-frame beta chains only. Rows with a matching CDR3 protein are joined into one entry that keeps the most common DNA and genes. The table for this sample lists about 1.2 million distinct CDR3 sequences; around a third of them were counted only once. In total, the top ten clones hold 11% of the sample. Sequences were obtained from peripheral blood or thyroid tissue (not recorded which). These receptors originate from an adult man with Graves' hyperthyroidism.

The CDR3 nucleotides read TGTGCCACCAGCAGCGATTCCGGGCGATCATTGGAGACCCAGTACTTC. Amino acid sequence: CATSSDSGRSLETQYF. V and J are TRBV15 and TRBJ2-5; D call uncertain. Germline V gene lookup returns CDR1 LNHNV and CDR2 YYDKDF (reference sequence). The CDR3 consists of 16 residues. With 3 bases removed from V and 5 bases from J, the gap between germline ends came to 19 bases.

Notes on this clonotype: A read error may explain this, as a much larger clone is one base away. The V call is TRBV10-3, the J call TRBJ2-7; D is perhaps TRBD2 (6 bases). With 6 bases removed from V and 3 bases from J, the gap between germline ends came to 15 bases. Germline lookup yields CDR1 ENHRY and CDR2 SYGVKD. The CDR3 has 14 residues. This chain's CDR3 is CAISLADAGYEQYF. In DNA, the CDR3 is TGTGCCATCAGCTTAGCGGATGCAGGCTACGAGCAGTACTTC.

This clonotype was counted a few times. This chain uses TRBV5-1 with TRBJ2-7, with 11 bases that match TRBD1. Germline V gene data show CDR1 as SGHRS and CDR2 as YFSETQ. The CDR3 length is 16 residues. The ends lost 4 bases at V and 5 bases at J; junction bases unmatched: 11. The CDR3 loop is CASSVWTGGGGDEQYF. CDR3 nucleotide sequence: TGCGCCAGCAGCGTGTGGACAGGGGGCGGGGGGGACGAGCAGTACTTC.

This clonotype was observed a handful of times. V gene TRBV4-3 combines with J gene TRBJ1-4; D gene uncertain. Between the trimmed V and J ends, which lost 3 bases and 8 bases, there was a span of 13 bases. The CDR3 length is 14 residues. Germline V gene sequence: CDR1 LGHNA, CDR2 YSLEER. The CDR3 DNA reads as TGCGCCAGCAGCCAGGGGAGGGTGTGGGAAAAACTGTTTTTT. Translated: CASSQGRVWEKLFF.

This clonotype was picked up a small number of times. This could be a read error, since a much larger clone is one nucleotide away. The chain joins TRBV29-1 to TRBJ1-2, with 7 positions matching TRBD1. Trimming at V came to 4 bases and at J to 5 bases, leaving 7 bases not matched to a gene. This CDR3 has 13 amino acids. From germline, CDR1 is SQVTM and CDR2 ANQGSEA. CDR3 sequence: CSVGGDREYGYTF. CDR3 DNA: TGCAGCGTTGGAGGAGACAGGGAATATGGCTACACCTTC.

The sample holds a few counts of this clonotype. The chain links TRBV6-5 to TRBJ2-5; 7 positions agree with TRBD2. The CDR3 extends over 17 amino acids. The J segment lost 4 bases and the V segment lost 5 bases, leaving 16 bases of the junction unmatched. Germline V gene sequence: CDR1 MNHEY, CDR2 SVGAGI. The chain's CDR3 is CASSGYGWGRGRETQYF. The CDR3 DNA is TGTGCCAGCAGTGGTTATGGGTGGGGGAGGGGCCGAGAGACCCAGTACTTC.

The J gene is TRBJ2-2, the V gene TRBV6-5; D is undetermined. Trimming stripped 5 bases from V and 4 bases from J, with 8 bases between. The germline V gene has CDR1 MNHEY and CDR2 SVGAGI. The CDR3 totals 13 residues. CDR3 in DNA: TGTGCCAGCAGTGACGGTAGCACCGGGGAGCTGTTTTTT. Its translation is CASSDGSTGELFF.

This clonotype was found a few times. In DNA, the CDR3 is TGTGCCATCAGTGAAACAGGGCCCTCCTACGAGCAGTACTTC. Its protein product is CAISETGPSYEQYF. The chain employs TRBV10-3 and TRBJ2-7; the D gene is possibly TRBD1 (6 bases). Germline V gene data show CDR1 as ENHRY and CDR2 as SYGVKD. V gave up 3 bases and J gave up 0 bases, with 9 bases separating them. This CDR3 has 14 amino acids.

Comment on this clonotype: This may be a read error, as it is one base from a much larger clone. The chain carries TRBV6-6 and TRBJ2-7; D might be TRBD1 or TRBD2, each matching 6 bases. Germline loops: CDR1 MNHNY, CDR2 SVGAGI (reference sequence). The CDR3 sequence is 14 residues long. Trimming left V 8 bases short and J 3 bases short, with 17 bases between. The CDR3 protein is CASRTSRGLYEQYF. The CDR3 DNA follows: TGTGCCAGCCGAACTAGCAGGGGCCTCTACGAGCAGTACTTC.

The rearrangement uses TRBV7-8 and TRBJ2-7; possibly TRBD2 for D (5 bases). With 6 bases removed from V and 7 bases from J, the gap between germline ends came to 13 bases. Germline V gene sequence: CDR1 SGHVS, CDR2 FQNEAQ. The CDR3 length is 12 residues. Written as DNA, the CDR3 is TGTGCCAGCAGTCAACTAGGCGGAGAGCAGTACTTC. It translates to CASSQLGGEQYF.

The chain has TRBV7-3 and TRBJ1-2; D remains ambiguous. The V end was cut by 4 bases, the J end by 8 bases, with 20 bases between. This CDR3 comprises 15 residues. Per germline, CDR1 SGHTA and CDR2 FQGTGA. In nucleotides, the CDR3 is TGTGCCAGCAGCTCACTAGGCAGCGAGGGCGGGGGCTACACCTTC. This sequence encodes CASSSLGSEGGGYTF.

The chain carries TRBV2 and TRBJ2-2; D may be TRBD2 (7 bases). V was cut by 7 bases and J by 9 bases, with 18 bases left in between. This CDR3 contains 14 residues. Germline-derived CDR1 and CDR2 are SNHLY and FYNNEI. The CDR3 here is CASKPRGGPRELFF. CDR3 DNA sequence: TGTGCCAGCAAACCAAGGGGGGGGCCCAGGGAGCTGTTTTTT.

The V call is TRBV15, the J call TRBJ1-2; D remains unclear. V lost 8 bases, J lost 7 bases, and 14 bases lay in between. The CDR3 totals 12 residues. The germline V gene encodes CDR1 LNHNV and CDR2 YYDKDF (reference sequence). The CDR3 region has the DNA TGTGCCACCGGGATCGGGGTGGCTGGCTACACCTTC. Its protein product is CATGIGVAGYTF.

This sequence joins TRBV3-1 and TRBJ2-5, with 10 bases matching TRBD2. V was pared by 1 base and J by 4 bases, with 6 bases of the junction left unmatched. Germline CDR1 LGHDT, CDR2 YNNKEL (reference sequence). This CDR3 region has 16 residues. This CDR3 reads CASSQGRASGGETQYF. In DNA, the CDR3 is TGTGCCAGCAGCCAAGGGAGGGCTAGCGGGGGAGAGACCCAGTACTTC.

This clonotype occurred many times. This CDR3 is CASSESRGGVITGELFF. CDR3 DNA sequence: TGTGCCAGCAGTGAATCCAGGGGGGGGGTGATCACCGGGGAGCTGTTTTTT. The chain employs TRBV25-1 and TRBJ2-2; D might be TRBD1 or TRBD2, each matching 7 bases. Trimming cost V 1 base and J 4 bases, with 16 bases left between them. Germline values: CDR1 MGHDK, CDR2 SYGVNS. The CDR3 runs 17 residues. Looking up the rest from reference TRBV25-1 and TRBJ2-2 gives the full variable domain: EADIYQTPRYLVIGTGKKITLECSQTMGHDKMYWYQQDPGMELHLIHYSYGVNSTEKGDLSSESTVSRIRTEHFPLTLESARPSHTSQYLCASSESRGGVITGELFFGEGSRLTVL.

The chain employs TRBV29-1 and TRBJ1-1; 10 bases are shared with TRBD1. Per germline, CDR1 SQVTM and CDR2 ANQGSEA. This CDR3 has 13 amino acids. V was pared by 8 bases and J by 2 bases, with 5 bases of the junction left unmatched. The CDR3 DNA follows: TGCAGCTCCCGACAGGGGGCAAACACTGAAGCTTTCTTT. It codes for CSSRQGANTEAFF.

This sequence joins TRBV20-1 and TRBJ1-6; 9 bases map to TRBD1. Looked up from germline, CDR1 is DFQATT and CDR2 is SNEGSKA (reference sequence). CDR3 length: 16 amino acids. Losses at the gene ends were 6 bases for V and 8 bases for J; bases not matched to a gene: 14. The CDR3 DNA sequence: TGCAGTGCCACCAGTGATTGGACAGGGGCAGATTCACCCCTCCACTTT. Its translation is CSATSDWTGADSPLHF.

This clonotype has a count of ten or more. The rearrangement uses TRBV12-3 or TRBV12-4 and TRBJ2-2; D is unclear. The V gene lost 3 bases and the J gene lost 3 bases, with 8 bases spanning the gap. The CDR3 has 14 residues. Written as DNA, the CDR3 is TGTGCCAGCAGTTTGAGCCAGTACACCGGGGAGCTGTTTTTT. The encoded protein is CASSLSQYTGELFF.

The chain links TRBV25-1 to TRBJ2-5, with TRBD1 matching 7 bases. Per the germline V gene, CDR1 is MGHDK and CDR2 is SYGVNS. The CDR3 runs to 14 residues. Trimming removed 1 base from V and 7 bases from J; junction bases left unmatched: 6. CDR3 coding DNA: TGTGCCAGCAGTGAATCTAGGGGGCTGGGGACCCAGTACTTC. This encodes CASSESRGLGTQYF.

This clonotype was observed a few times. The V gene is TRBV7-8, the J gene TRBJ1-3, with a tentative D call TRBD1 (6 bases). CDR3 size: 15 residues. V was cut by 8 bases and J by 0 bases, with 14 bases left in between. The germline V gene has CDR1 SGHVS and CDR2 FQNEAQ. CDR3 amino acids: CASAETGFSGNTIYF. The CDR3 DNA sequence: TGTGCCAGCGCCGAGACAGGCTTCTCTGGAAACACCATATATTTT.

This sequence joins TRBV29-1 and TRBJ1-1, with a tentative D call TRBD1 (5 bases). This CDR3 has 12 residues. Germline values: CDR1 SQVTM, CDR2 ANQGSEA. Trimming pared 2 bases from V and 6 bases from J, leaving 10 bases between. The CDR3 DNA sequence: TGCAGCGTTGAATTTGGGGCCTCTGAAGCTTTCTTT. Its protein is CSVEFGASEAFF.

At least ten counts were recorded for this clonotype. This CDR3 is CSAGTGRGSNQPQHF. CDR3 bases: TGCAGTGCCGGGACAGGGAGGGGAAGCAATCAGCCCCAGCATTTT. The chain joins TRBV20-1 to TRBJ1-5; 9 nucleotides line up with TRBD1. With 6 bases clipped from V and 1 base from J, the junction kept 7 bases outside the gene matches. The CDR3 contains 15 residues. Per germline, CDR1 DFQATT and CDR2 SNEGSKA (reference sequence).

Many counts were recorded for this clonotype. V gene TRBV5-1 combines with J gene TRBJ1-1, with 8 bases aligning to TRBD1. V lost 6 bases to trimming and J lost 4 bases; unmatched junction nucleotides: 5. Germline V CDR1 and CDR2: SGHRS, YFSETQ. There are 13 residues in the CDR3. The CDR3 DNA reads as TGCGCCAGCACGCAGGGGGCGGCCACTGAAGCTTTCTTT. Amino acids: CASTQGAATEAFF.

With regard to this clonotype: This may stem from a read error, because a much larger clone lies one nucleotide away. This rearrangement joins TRBV9 to TRBJ1-1; 10 bases map to TRBD1. The germline V gene has CDR1 SGDLS and CDR2 YYNGEE. This CDR3 has 12 amino acids. CDR3 nucleotides: TGTGCCGGCAGCTCAGGACAGGGGGTCGCTTTCTTT. Residues: CAGSSGQGVAFF.

This clonotype has a count of ten or more. V usage is TRBV5-1 and J usage is TRBJ2-7; TRBD1 agrees at 7 bases. Losses at the gene ends were 4 bases for V and 1 base for J; bases not matched to a gene: 11. CDR1 SGHRS and CDR2 YFSETQ come from the germline V gene. This CDR3 has 16 residues. The CDR3 bases are TGCGCCAGCAGCCTAGAAGCGACAGGGATGTCCTACGAGCAGTACTTC. Translation gives CASSLEATGMSYEQYF.

This chain links TRBV19 with TRBJ1-3; no reliable D call. The CDR3 is 14 residues long. The germline V and J ends were trimmed by 7 bases and 0 bases, with 10 bases remaining between them. Germline V gene sequence: CDR1 LNHDA, CDR2 SQIVND (reference sequence). The CDR3 is CASTASHSGNTIYF. DNA of the CDR3: TGTGCCAGTACTGCGTCCCACTCTGGAAACACCATATATTTT. Based on the CDR3 plus reference TRBV19 and TRBJ1-3, the full variable domain is DGGITQSPKYLFRKEGQNVTLSCEQNLNHDAMYWYRQDPGQGLRLIYYSQIVNDFQKGDIAEGYSVSREKKESFPLTVTSAQKNPTAFYLCASTASHSGNTIYFGEGSWLTVV.

The chain couples TRBV9 to TRBJ2-3; 12 nucleotides line up with TRBD2. This CDR3 comprises 15 residues. V lost 4 bases and J lost 3; bases outside the gene matches: 3. CDR1 and CDR2 (germline): SGDLS, YYNGEE. The CDR3 protein is CASSQGLAGTDTQYF. CDR3 DNA sequence: TGTGCCAGCAGCCAAGGACTAGCGGGAACAGATACGCAGTATTTT.